Listed below are T cell receptor beta chains from one sample, sequenced in a study of OX40 agonist ivuxolimab in advanced cancers. The repertoire was sequenced with immunoSEQ multiplex PCR; TCRdb's copy has only in-frame clones and lacks some. Altogether about 24,000 clones are present, 84% being singletons, with the ten largest covering about a sixth. The sample was CD4+ or CD8+ T cells sorted from blood, taken in a trial of the OX40 agonist ivuxolimab. The source of these receptors is an adult with an advanced solid tumor such as melanoma, head and neck, liver or kidney cancer. Both conserved end residues are part of each CDR3. A D gene is named only where the DNA matches it firmly. Expanded clones are given a class, and other clones once, few, many or no size at all.

len	abundance	d_gene	v_gene	j_gene	CDR3aa	CDR3nt
14	NA	NA	TRBV4-3	TRBJ1-3	CASSHRGTGNTIYF	TGCGCCAGCAGCCACAGAGGAACTGGAAACACCATATATTTT
16	NA	TRBD2	TRBV11-1	TRBJ2-5	CASSPIGLAGQETQYF	TGTGCCAGCAGCCCAATCGGTCTAGCGGGGCAAGAGACCCAGTACTTC
14	NA	NA	TRBV5-1	TRBJ2-2	CASSSGGVPGELFF	TGCGCCAGCAGCTCGGGTGGGGTACCCGGGGAGCTGTTTTTT
16	NA	TRBD1	TRBV4-2	TRBJ2-1	CASSQNRGPSYNEQFF	TGTGCCAGCAGCCAAAACAGGGGCCCCTCCTACAATGAGCAGTTCTTC
14	NA	TRBD1	TRBV7-9	TRBJ2-1	CASSSQGVGNEQFF	TGTGCCAGCAGCTCGCAGGGGGTAGGAAATGAGCAGTTCTTC
14	NA	NA	TRBV7-6	TRBJ1-3	CASSFGQIGNTIYF	TGTGCCAGCAGCTTTGGACAGATTGGAAACACCATATATTTT
16	NA	TRBD2	TRBV7-9	TRBJ2-2	CASSLRGGQGTGELFF	TGTGCCAGCAGCTTACGGGGGGGCCAGGGCACCGGGGAGCTGTTTTTT
13	NA	NA	TRBV6-5	TRBJ2-7	CASSYSGTAEQYF	TGTGCCAGCAGTTACTCAGGGACCGCCGAGCAGTACTTC
13	once	TRBD2	TRBV4-3	TRBJ2-7	CASSYREGYEQYF	TGCGCCAGCAGCTATAGGGAGGGCTACGAGCAGTACTTC
15	NA	NA	TRBV5-1	TRBJ2-7	CASSLGQGGYYEQYF	TGCGCCAGCAGCTTGGGTCAGGGGGGCTACTACGAGCAGTACTTC
17	NA	TRBD2	TRBV27	TRBJ2-1	CASSKRLTSGGVDEQFF	TGTGCCAGCAGTAAACGACTAACTAGCGGGGGGGTCGATGAGCAGTTCTTC
18	NA	NA	TRBV15	TRBJ2-5	CATSRDRAGTGIAETQYF	TGTGCCACCAGCAGAGATAGGGCGGGAACGGGGATTGCGGAGACCCAGTACTTC
16	few	NA	TRBV2	TRBJ2-7	CASSELGGRGAYEQYF	TGTGCCAGCAGTGAATTGGGGGGGCGCGGGGCCTACGAGCAGTACTTC
13	once	NA	TRBV19	TRBJ2-5	CASSATLQETQYF	TGTGCCAGTAGCGCGACTTTACAAGAGACCCAGTACTTC
15	NA	NA	TRBV5-1	TRBJ2-2	CASSRTEPNTGELFF	TGCGCCAGCAGCAGGACTGAACCGAACACCGGGGAGCTGTTTTTT
14	NA	NA	TRBV6-6	TRBJ2-2	CASTRTEGTGELFF	TGTGCCAGCACCCGGACAGAGGGGACCGGGGAGCTGTTTTTT
14	NA	TRBD1	TRBV10-3	TRBJ2-5	CAISRQGAGETQYF	TGTGCCATCAGCCGACAGGGGGCAGGGGAGACCCAGTACTTC
13	NA	NA	TRBV5-1	TRBJ1-1	CASSLNQDTEAFF	TGCGCCAGCAGCTTGAACCAGGACACTGAAGCTTTCTTT
16	once	TRBD2	TRBV5-1	TRBJ2-7	CASDETGTSGTYEQYF	TGCGCCAGTGACGAAACCGGGACTAGCGGGACCTACGAGCAGTACTTC
13	NA	NA	TRBV5-1	TRBJ1-2	CASSSSRIHGYTF	TGCGCCAGCAGCTCCTCAAGAATCCATGGCTACACCTTC
15	NA	NA	TRBV21-1	TRBJ1-1	CASSAVRVKNTEAFF	TGTGCCAGCAGCGCCGTAAGGGTGAAGAACACTGAAGCTTTCTTT
14	NA	TRBD1	TRBV19	TRBJ2-1	CASSVRGQNNEQFF	TGTGCCAGTAGTGTCAGGGGGCAGAACAATGAGCAGTTCTTC
12	NA	NA	TRBV6-1	TRBJ2-5	CASNRGWETQYF	TGTGCCAGCAATAGAGGGTGGGAGACCCAGTACTTC
15	NA	NA	TRBV5-1	TRBJ2-1	CASSLAGGYYNEQFF	TGCGCCAGCAGCTTGGCGGGGGGCTACTACAATGAGCAGTTCTTC
13	NA	NA	TRBV7-9	TRBJ2-5	CASSLGEQETQYF	TGTGCCAGCAGCTTAGGAGAGCAAGAGACCCAGTACTTC
13	once	NA	TRBV7-7	TRBJ2-7	CASSLTAGYEQYF	TGTGCTAGCAGCTTAACGGCGGGCTACGAGCAGTACTTC
13	NA	NA	TRBV5-6	TRBJ1-2	CASSLPGVDGYTF	TGTGCCAGCAGCTTGCCAGGGGTCGATGGCTACACCTTC
13	NA	NA	TRBV5-6	TRBJ2-2	CASSLHMSPELFF	TGTGCCAGCAGCTTGCATATGTCCCCGGAGCTGTTTTTT
14	NA	NA	TRBV25-1	TRBJ2-6	CASSLVGSANVLTF	TGTGCCAGCAGCTTAGTCGGGTCGGCCAACGTCCTGACTTTC
13	NA	NA	TRBV18	TRBJ1-2	CASSPDRVRGYTF	TGTGCCAGCTCACCAGATCGCGTGAGGGGCTACACCTTC
14	NA	TRBD1	TRBV7-3	TRBJ2-1	CASSLDNRGNEQFF	TGTGCCAGCAGCTTGGATAACAGGGGCAATGAGCAGTTCTTC
15	NA	TRBD1	TRBV7-2	TRBJ1-6	CASSLAGQGNSPLHF	TGTGCCAGCAGCTTAGCGGGACAGGGTAATTCACCCCTCCACTTT
12	medium-sized	NA	TRBV11-3	TRBJ1-5	CASSLFDQPQHF	TGTGCCAGCAGCTTATTCGATCAGCCCCAGCATTTT
14	NA	NA	TRBV5-6	TRBJ1-1	CASRSGALNTEAFF	TGTGCCAGCAGGTCGGGGGCTCTGAACACTGAAGCTTTCTTT
17	once	TRBD2	TRBV27	TRBJ2-2	CASSFTRLAGNTGELFF	TGTGCCAGCAGTTTCACCCGACTAGCGGGAAACACCGGGGAGCTGTTTTTT
14	NA	TRBD2	TRBV5-1	TRBJ2-3	CASREGGPADTQYF	TGCGCCAGCAGGGAGGGAGGGCCTGCAGATACGCAGTATTTT
19	NA	NA	TRBV9	TRBJ2-5	CASSVAGGGLAGDQETQYF	TGTGCCAGCAGCGTAGCTGGCGGGGGCCTCGCGGGCGACCAAGAGACCCAGTACTTC
14	NA	NA	TRBV14	TRBJ1-6	CASSLDSWYSPLHF	TGTGCCAGCAGCCTAGATTCTTGGTATTCACCCCTCCACTTT
17	NA	NA	TRBV5-1	TRBJ1-2	CASSLGAGTGSSYGYTF	TGCGCCAGCAGCTTGGGGGCAGGGACCGGCTCATCCTATGGCTACACCTTC
18	NA	TRBD2	TRBV7-3	TRBJ2-3	CASSPGTSGRGVTDTQYF	TGTGCCAGCAGCCCCGGGACTAGCGGGAGAGGGGTTACAGATACGCAGTATTTT
15	NA	NA	TRBV14	TRBJ2-1	CASSPDIGSYNEQFF	TGTGCCAGCAGCCCCGACATAGGCTCCTACAATGAGCAGTTCTTC
14	NA	TRBD2	TRBV19	TRBJ2-1	CASSRLAADNEQFF	TGTGCCAGTAGTCGACTAGCGGCAGACAATGAGCAGTTCTTC